The 11 T cell receptor beta chains below were found in one sample sequenced in a study of CD8 T cells in Susac syndrome. Random hexamers served to reverse transcribe about 0.45 to 1 ug RNA. TCRdb re-called the immunoSEQ multiplex PCR reads with MiXCR, one entry per CDR3 protein. The sample lists 180,000 or so distinct CDR3 sequences, 90% to 95% occurring once. The specimen was CD4+ T cells from PBMCs. These receptors were collected from a human donor in good health.

This clonotype has only a few counts. This sequence joins TRBV11-2 and TRBJ1-1, with 9 nucleotides matching TRBD1. V was pared by 3 bases and J by 6 bases, with 8 bases of the junction left unmatched. The length of the CDR3 is 15 residues. Germline V CDR1 and CDR2: SGHAT, FQNNGV. The DNA for the CDR3 is TGTGCCAGCAGCTTTACGTACAGGGGGCGGTCTGAAGCTTTCTTT. It yields the protein CASSFTYRGRSEAFF. The complete variable domain, with remaining parts taken from reference TRBV11-2 and TRBJ1-1, reads EAGVAQSPRYKIIEKRQSVAFWCNPISGHATLYWYQQILGQGPKLLIQFQNNGVVDDSQLPKDRFSAERLKGVDSTLKIQPAKLEDSAVYLCASSFTYRGRSEAFFGQGTRLTVV.

This rearrangement joins TRBV29-1 to TRBJ2-3; D possibly uses TRBD1 or TRBD2 (5 bases each). Germline V CDR1 and CDR2: SQVTM, ANQGSEA. The CDR3 consists of 15 residues. The V end lost 3 bases, the J end lost 5 bases, and 18 bases lay between the germline ends. In DNA, the CDR3 is TGCAGCGTTGAGTGGCAGGGAGTAGTATTAGATACGCAGTATTTT. Protein product: CSVEWQGVVLDTQYF.

The V and J genes are TRBV19 and TRBJ1-2, with D perhaps matching TRBD1 (5 bases). The CDR3 is 13 residues long. The germline V gene has CDR1 LNHDA and CDR2 SQIVND (reference sequence). The ends were cut back, 6 bases at V and 2 bases at J, with 10 bases in the middle. This CDR3 reads CASSGTGNYGYTF. CDR3 nucleotide sequence: TGTGCCAGTAGCGGGACGGGGAACTATGGCTACACCTTC.

This clonotype was detected only a few times. V usage is TRBV6-1 and J usage is TRBJ1-2; no firm D call. There are 12 residues in the CDR3. Per germline, CDR1 MNHNS and CDR2 SASEGT. V lost 6 bases and J 6 bases, leaving 11 bases between the germline ends. The CDR3 reads CASSLRFNGYTF. The CDR3 nucleotides are TGTGCCAGCAGCCTCCGCTTCAATGGCTACACCTTC.

The V gene is TRBV12-3 or TRBV12-4, the J gene TRBJ2-7, with D unclear. Trimming removed 3 bases from V and 8 bases from J, with 14 bases in between. CDR3 length equals 13 residues. This chain's CDR3 is CASSLDAPVQQYF. DNA for the CDR3: TGTGCCAGCAGTTTGGACGCCCCTGTACAGCAGTACTTC.

The V call is TRBV29-1, the J call TRBJ2-3, with TRBD1 matching over 8 bases. CDR3 length: 12 residues. CDR1 and CDR2 from the germline V gene are SQVTM and ANQGSEA. V lost 7 bases and J lost 3; bases outside the gene matches: 3. The CDR3 protein is CSERQGTDTQYF. CDR3 nucleotide sequence: TGCAGCGAAAGACAGGGGACAGATACGCAGTATTTT.

The rearrangement links TRBV11-2 to TRBJ1-6, with 8 nucleotides matching TRBD1. Trimming took 8 bases from V and 6 from J; bases not matched to a gene: 12. CDR3 size: 16 residues. CDR1 SGHAT and CDR2 FQNNGV come from the germline V gene. DNA of the CDR3: TGTGCCAGCCGCCCTGGGACAGGCCTCTCTAATTCACCCCTCCACTTT. Amino acids: CASRPGTGLSNSPLHF.

The gene calls are TRBV5-1 and TRBJ2-1; 7 bases align to TRBD2. Trimming removed 3 bases from V and 8 bases from J; junction bases left unmatched: 5. The CDR3 runs 13 residues. Germline V gene data show CDR1 as SGHRS and CDR2 as YFSETQ. Written as DNA, the CDR3 is TGCGCCAGCAGCTATCAGGGAGGGGATGAGCAGTTCTTC. It encodes CASSYQGGDEQFF. Based on the CDR3 plus reference TRBV5-1 and TRBJ2-1, the full variable domain is KAGVTQTPRYLIKTRGQQVTLSCSPISGHRSVSWYQQTPGQGLQFLFEYFSETQRNKGNFPGRFSGRQFSNSRSEMNVSTLELGDSALYLCASSYQGGDEQFFGPGTRLTVL.

The rearrangement uses TRBV18 and TRBJ2-3; D is uncertain. V was cut by 3 bases and J by 4 bases, with 11 bases left in between. The CDR3 contains 14 residues. Germline CDR1 is KGHSH and CDR2 is LQKENI. CDR3 bases: TGTGCCAGCTCACCCGTAACAACAGCAGATACGCAGTATTTT. This translates into CASSPVTTADTQYF.

The J gene is TRBJ2-7, the V gene TRBV5-6, with 10 bases fitting TRBD1. CDR1 and CDR2 from the germline V gene are SGHDT and YYEEEE. Trimming took 4 bases from V and 2 from J; bases not matched to a gene: 3. The CDR3 runs 14 residues. The CDR3 sequence is CASSVGQGPYEQYF. The DNA of the CDR3 is TGTGCCAGCAGCGTGGGACAGGGGCCCTACGAGCAGTACTTC.

The rearrangement links TRBV2 to TRBJ2-7; 7 bases align to TRBD1. Germline V CDR1 and CDR2: SNHLY, FYNNEI. The ends lost 8 bases at V and 1 base at J; junction bases unmatched: 11. This CDR3 region has 15 residues. The CDR3 spells CASANDRVGSYEQYF. The CDR3 coding sequence is TGTGCCAGCGCGAACGACAGGGTAGGGTCCTACGAGCAGTACTTC.